This T cell receptor (beta chain) came from a study of cytotoxic CD8 clonotypes in ibrutinib-treated CLL. Overall study: Response samples were drawn at a median of approximately 11 months of treatment, range 6 to 36.

A note on this clone: The antigen is undetermined.

Whole-study results and caveats: A rise in clonality was seen at ibrutinib response, and a fall back toward baseline was seen at progression.

Clones were read by immunoSEQ multiplex PCR, and TCRdb kept only the in-frame ones, dropping some. The repertoire holds tens of thousands of clones, roughly 62% seen once, with under 35% in the top ten. Material: PBMCs, obtained after 24 months of ibrutinib treatment. This TCR was recovered from a human donor with chronic lymphocytic leukemia.

The CDR3 loop reads CASSLGLAPSEQYF. Written as DNA, the CDR3 is TGTGCCAGCAGCTTGGGACTAGCCCCGTCGGAGCAGTACTTC. The rearrangement links TRBV5-5 to TRBJ2-7, with 7 bases identical to TRBD2. The germline V gene has CDR1 SGHKS and CDR2 YYEKEE (reference sequence). V shed 0 bases, J shed 7 bases, and the junction held 7 bases outside the gene matches. There are 14 residues in the CDR3. Full variable domain (rest looked up from reference TRBV5-5 and TRBJ2-7): DAGVTQSPTHLIKTRGQQVTLRCSPISGHKSVSWYQQVLGQGPQFIFQYYEKEERGRGNFPDRFSARQFPNYSSELNVNALLLGDSALYLCASSLGLAPSEQYFGPGTRLTVT.